The 18 T cell receptor beta chains below all came from one sample that was sequenced in a study of blood T cell repertoires in COVID-19. The assay was immunoSEQ multiplex PCR, and TCRdb's table has in-frame clones only and misses some. The sample gives roughly 50,000 clones, 75% to 80% of which show up once; 15% to 20% is in the top ten. Sample: peripheral blood. These TCRs come from a human donor with active or convalescent COVID-19. The donor label of this sample is uncertain.

This chain links TRBV28 with TRBJ2-1; tentatively, D is TRBD2 (6 bases). Germline CDR1 MDHEN, CDR2 SYDVKM. V gave up 6 bases and J gave up 0 bases, with 15 bases separating them. This CDR3 is 16 amino acids long. The CDR3 DNA reads TGTGCCAGCAGCCCCAGCGGGCACAGCTCCTACAATGAGCAGTTCTTC. Encoded protein: CASSPSGHSSYNEQFF.

The V and J genes are TRBV2 and TRBJ2-7, with 12 bases aligning to TRBD2. The CDR3 length is 23 residues. Germline CDR1 and CDR2: SNHLY and FYNNEI. The V gene end was trimmed by 6 bases and the J gene end by 4 bases; junction bases not matched to a gene: 31. The CDR3 DNA is TGTGCCAGCAGGGCCCGGTTTGGACAGGGGACAGCTAGACTAGCGGGAGAGGTTTACGAGCAGTACTTC. Its translation: CASRARFGQGTARLAGEVYEQYF.

Only a few counts were recorded for this clone. The chain uses TRBV18 and TRBJ1-2; 8 bases align to TRBD1. Per the germline V gene, CDR1 is KGHSH and CDR2 is LQKENI. The length of the CDR3 is 13 residues. Trimming cost V 6 bases and J 7 bases; bases outside gene matches: 7. The CDR3 DNA follows: TGTGCCAGCTCCCCGGACAGGGATCGTGGCTACACCTTC. This codes for CASSPDRDRGYTF. The full variable domain, completed using reference TRBV18 and TRBJ1-2, is NAGVMQNPRHLVRRRGQEARLRCSPMKGHSHVYWYRQLPEEGLKFMVYLQKENIIDESGMPKERFSAEFPKEGPSILRIQQVVRGDSAAYFCASSPDRDRGYTFGSGTRLTVV.

The V and J genes are TRBV5-6 and TRBJ2-5; possible D gene TRBD2, 6 bases. V dropped 6 bases and J dropped 5 bases, with 11 bases sitting between them. This CDR3 is 12 amino acids long. Germline V gene data show CDR1 as SGHDT and CDR2 as YYEEEE. CDR3 DNA: TGTGCCAGCACCTGGGGGGAGGAGACCCAGTACTTC. Translation: CASTWGEETQYF.

The chain links TRBV24-1 to TRBJ2-1, with D possibly matching TRBD2 (5 bases). CDR1 and CDR2 (germline): KGHDR, SFDVKD. V lost 1 base and J lost 7, with 13 bases in between. This CDR3 comprises 15 residues. This CDR3 reads CATSDLRGEGNEQFF. The CDR3 coding sequence is TGTGCCACCAGTGATTTACGGGGAGAGGGAAATGAGCAGTTCTTC.

This clone showed up just once. The V gene is TRBV29-1, the J gene TRBJ2-3, with a weak D call TRBD1 (6 bases). The CDR3 contains 13 residues. Germline CDR1 SQVTM, CDR2 ANQGSEA. V lost 4 bases, J lost 4 bases, and 12 bases lay in between. The CDR3 sequence: CSVVNEGADTQYF. The CDR3 DNA reads as TGCAGCGTTGTTAACGAGGGGGCAGATACGCAGTATTTT.

The J gene is TRBJ2-7, the V gene TRBV19, with 9 bases aligning to TRBD2. Germline V gene lookup returns CDR1 LNHDA and CDR2 SQIVND (reference sequence). V trimming: 3 bases; J trimming: 0 bases; junction bases outside the gene matches: 9. This CDR3 spans 17 amino acids. The CDR3 nucleotides read TGTGCCAGTAGTATTGTTGGTGGCGGGAGGGTCTCCTACGAGCAGTACTTC. Its protein product is CASSIVGGGRVSYEQYF.

The chain employs TRBV28 and TRBJ2-1; TRBD1 is a possible D gene (5 bases). The CDR3 has 14 residues. Looked up from germline, CDR1 is MDHEN and CDR2 is SYDVKM. V was clipped by 2 bases and J by 6 bases, with 11 bases between them. DNA of the CDR3: TGTGCCAGCAGTTTAGGGTCACAGGCCAATGAGCAGTTCTTC. Encoded protein: CASSLGSQANEQFF.

The rearrangement joins TRBV4-1 to TRBJ2-3; D might be TRBD2 (6 bases). There are 16 residues in the CDR3. The V end lost 3 bases, the J end lost 0 bases, and 13 bases lay between the germline ends. Germline V CDR1 and CDR2: MGHRA, YSYEKL. For the CDR3, the DNA is TGCGCCAGCAGCCACCTACCGGGACTTAGCACAGATACGCAGTATTTT. Its protein product is CASSHLPGLSTDTQYF.

In its sample, this clone was seen once. The CDR3 DNA sequence: TGCAGCGCTGCCGACGGGACAGGGGTCGACATTCAGTACTTC. Translated: CSAADGTGVDIQYF. This chain links TRBV29-1 with TRBJ2-4, with 10 nucleotides matching TRBD1. After removal of 7 bases from V and 8 bases from J, the junction contained 11 bases not matched to a gene. This CDR3 has 14 residues. The V gene's germline CDR1 is SQVTM and CDR2 ANQGSEA.

V and J are TRBV11-1 and TRBJ2-3; D unresolved. The length of the CDR3 is 10 residues. CDR1 and CDR2 (germline): SGHAT, FQDESV (reference sequence). Trimming shortened V by 8 bases and J by 5 bases, and 5 bases separated the two germline ends. The CDR3: CASGGDTQYF. The CDR3 coding sequence is TGTGCCAGCGGCGGAGATACGCAGTATTTT. The full variable domain, completed using reference TRBV11-1 and TRBJ2-3, is EAEVAQSPRYKITEKSQAVAFWCDPISGHATLYWYRQILGQGPELLVQFQDESVVDDSQLPKDRFSAERLKGVDSTLKIQPAELGDSAMYLCASGGDTQYFGPGTRLTVL.

This sequence joins TRBV30 and TRBJ1-3; 7 bases map to TRBD1. This CDR3 region has 16 residues. In germline, CDR1 is GTSNPN, CDR2 SVGIG (reference sequence). V trimming: 3 bases; J trimming: 0 bases; junction bases outside the gene matches: 8. The CDR3 spells CAWRLRDSGSGNTIYF. CDR3 nucleotides: TGTGCCTGGAGGCTCCGGGACAGCGGCTCTGGAAACACCATATATTTT.

J is TRBJ2-1 and V is TRBV4-1, with 13 bases lining up with TRBD2. Trimming at V came to 3 bases and at J to 6 bases, leaving 14 bases not matched to a gene. From germline, CDR1 is MGHRA and CDR2 YSYEKL. The CDR3 runs 19 residues. CDR3 region: CASSHTRRTSGRGVNEQFF. The CDR3 coding sequence is TGCGCCAGCAGCCATACCCGGAGGACTAGCGGGAGAGGGGTCAATGAGCAGTTCTTC.

The gene calls are TRBV11-2 and TRBJ2-7; 9 positions agree with TRBD1. The V segment lost 5 bases and the J segment 4 bases; nucleotides outside the gene matches: 6. The CDR3 contains 14 residues. The germline V gene encodes CDR1 SGHAT and CDR2 FQNNGV. The CDR3 DNA reads TGTGCCAGCAGCCCGCCGACAGGGGGTTACGAGCAGTACTTC. Its protein is CASSPPTGGYEQYF.

The gene calls are TRBV5-1 and TRBJ2-1; TRBD2 might be the D (6 bases). Germline V lookup: CDR1 SGHRS, CDR2 YFSETQ. Trimming took 4 bases from V and 3 from J, leaving 14 bases between them. This CDR3 region has 15 residues. The CDR3 DNA reads TGCGCCAGCAGCCCTACGGGACTGAGCTACAATGAGCAGTTCTTC. This gives the protein CASSPTGLSYNEQFF.

This sequence joins TRBV19 and TRBJ1-5; D gene unclear. V was trimmed by 6 bases and J by 4 bases, leaving 10 bases between them. The CDR3 loop spans 13 amino acids. From germline, CDR1 is LNHDA and CDR2 SQIVND (reference sequence). The DNA of the CDR3 is TGTGCCAGTAGCCCGGTGATTAATCAGCCCCAGCATTTT. It is translated as CASSPVINQPQHF.

The rearrangement joins TRBV7-3 to TRBJ2-3; 10 nucleotides align to TRBD2. This CDR3 contains 17 residues. V was clipped by 5 bases and J by 3 bases; unmatched bases: 11. Germline CDR1 reads SGHTA; CDR2 reads FQGTGA. For the CDR3, the DNA is TGTGCCAGCAGCCCGGGGGTCAGCGGGAGGGCGACAGATACGCAGTATTTT. As protein: CASSPGVSGRATDTQYF.

The gene calls are TRBV4-3 and TRBJ2-5, with D possibly TRBD1 on 5 matching bases. The germline V and J ends were trimmed by 2 bases and 0 bases, with 10 bases remaining between them. Germline CDR1 is LGHNA and CDR2 is YSLEER. The CDR3 spans 15 residues. The DNA for the CDR3 is TGCGCCAGCAGCCAACAGGGCCGCAACCAAGAGACCCAGTACTTC. Protein sequence: CASSQQGRNQETQYF.